A single T cell receptor (beta chain) is shown here with its context. Diagnosing involved the use of clinical symptoms, serum thyroxine and TRAb, thyroid ultrasound and orbital computed tomography. This specimen belongs to a study of T cells in Graves' hyperthyroidism and ophthalmopathy. The source material, RNA transcripts, was used to amplify TCR beta CDR3 regions. A first-round RT-PCR of the TCR CDR3 used the HTBI primer set. From the multiplex PCR reads, TCRdb called clonotypes with MiXCR, one entry per CDR3 protein. The sample has roughly 500,000 distinct CDR3 sequences, 46% seen once. The V gene's germline CDR1 is SNHLY and CDR2 FYNNEI. CDR3 size: 13 residues. The trim removed 6 bases at V and 6 bases at J, leaving 4 bases unmatched.

The specimen sequenced was peripheral blood or thyroid tissue (not recorded which). This clonotype was sampled from an adult woman with Graves' disease, either hyperthyroidism or ophthalmopathy (not recorded which). This chain uses TRBV2 with TRBJ1-5, with 8 bases identical to TRBD1. Written as DNA, the CDR3 is TGTGCCAGCAGCGTGGACAGGGTTCAGCCCCAGCATTTT. As protein: CASSVDRVQPQHF.